This T cell receptor beta chain was observed in a study of T cell changes during pregnancy in multiple sclerosis. The table came from immunoSEQ multiplex PCR; TCRdb's copy has only in-frame clones and leaves some out. The sample includes tens of thousands of clones, around 95% of them seen just once. CDR1 is SGDLS and CDR2 is YYNGEE in the germline V gene. The CDR3 totals 15 residues. Losses at the gene ends were 3 bases for V and 7 bases for J; bases not matched to a gene: 8. This clonotype originated in a female donor with multiple sclerosis, enrolled in a pregnancy study. The input for sequencing was CD8+ T cells from peripheral blood mononuclear cells, taken after pregnancy. The rearrangement links TRBV9 to TRBJ1-4; the match to TRBD1 covers 8 bases. CDR3 region: CASSGGQGGSEKLFF. The CDR3 DNA sequence: TGTGCCAGCAGCGGCGGACAGGGCGGGAGTGAAAAACTGTTTTTT.